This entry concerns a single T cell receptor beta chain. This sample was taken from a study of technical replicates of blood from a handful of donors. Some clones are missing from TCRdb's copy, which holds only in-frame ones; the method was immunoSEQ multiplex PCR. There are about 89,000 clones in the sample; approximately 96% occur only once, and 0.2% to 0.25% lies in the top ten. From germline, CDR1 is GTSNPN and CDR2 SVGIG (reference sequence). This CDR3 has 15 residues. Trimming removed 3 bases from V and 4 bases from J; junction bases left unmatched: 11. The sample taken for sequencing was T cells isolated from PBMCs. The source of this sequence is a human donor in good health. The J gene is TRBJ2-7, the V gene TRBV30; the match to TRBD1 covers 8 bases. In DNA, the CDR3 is TGTGCCTGGAGATTGACAGGGGAGTCACGGTACGAGCAGTACTTC. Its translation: CAWRLTGESRYEQYF.